Each of the 26 T cell receptor beta chains below was sequenced from the same sample in a study of T cell changes during pregnancy in multiple sclerosis. The table came from immunoSEQ multiplex PCR; TCRdb's copy has only in-frame clones and leaves some out. The sample includes about 50,000 clones, about 89% of them seen just once. This sample comprised CD8+ T cells from peripheral blood mononuclear cells, obtained after pregnancy. The receptors derive from a female donor with multiple sclerosis, enrolled in a pregnancy study.

The chain links TRBV7-6 to TRBJ1-1; D gene uncertain. Germline CDR1 reads SGHVS; CDR2 reads FNYEAQ. The CDR3 extends over 12 amino acids. Between the trimmed V and J ends, which lost 5 bases and 1 base, there was a span of 5 bases. CDR3 loop: CASSRWNTEAFF. DNA for the CDR3: TGTGCCAGCAGCCGGTGGAACACTGAAGCTTTCTTT. Filled out from reference TRBV7-6 and TRBJ1-1, the complete variable domain reads GAGVSQSPRYKVTKRGQDVALRCDPISGHVSLYWYRQALGQGPEFLTYFNYEAQQDKSGLPNDRFSAERPEGSISTLTIQRTEQRDSAMYRCASSRWNTEAFFGQGTRLTVV.

The rearrangement links TRBV4-1 to TRBJ1-5; TRBD1 might be the D (5 bases). This CDR3 is 15 amino acids long. Germline-derived CDR1 and CDR2 are MGHRA and YSYEKL. V was pared by 0 bases and J by 6 bases, with 12 bases between. CDR3 in DNA: TGCGCCAGCAGCCAAGACAGGGTTCAGGGTCAGCCCCAGCATTTT. This codes for CASSQDRVQGQPQHF.

This clone has just one count. The chain links TRBV18 to TRBJ2-3; D is ambiguous. Trimming pared 3 bases from V and 1 base from J, leaving 5 bases between. This CDR3 has 13 residues. In germline, CDR1 is KGHSH, CDR2 LQKENI. The CDR3 spells CASSPAGTDTQYF. The CDR3, as DNA: TGTGCCAGCTCACCCGCGGGCACAGATACGCAGTATTTT.

This clone was seen a single time. The V call is TRBV30, the J call TRBJ2-7, with 10 bases fitting TRBD1. After removal of 5 bases from V and 5 bases from J, the junction contained 0 bases not matched to a gene. The V gene's germline CDR1 is GTSNPN and CDR2 SVGIG (reference sequence). This CDR3 spans 11 amino acids. The DNA for the CDR3 is TGTGCCTGGGGACAGGGGGACGAGCAGTACTTC. Translation gives CAWGQGDEQYF.

The chain combines TRBV5-4 with TRBJ2-7, with TRBD1 identical over 9 bases. Trimming cost V 2 bases and J 2 bases; bases outside gene matches: 2. This CDR3 comprises 14 residues. Germline assignment: CDR1 SGHNT and CDR2 YYREEE (reference sequence). CDR3 in DNA: TGTGCCAGCAGCTTCCGGGACAGGGCCTACGAGCAGTACTTC. Amino acid sequence: CASSFRDRAYEQYF. Variable domain in full (rest from reference TRBV5-4 and TRBJ2-7): ETGVTQSPTHLIKTRGQQVTLRCSSQSGHNTVSWYQQALGQGPQFIFQYYREEENGRGNFPPRFSGLQFPNYSSELNVNALELDDSALYLCASSFRDRAYEQYFGPGTRLTVT.

The chain is built from TRBV27 and TRBJ2-2, with 9 positions matching TRBD1. Germline CDR1 MNHEY, CDR2 SMNVEV (reference sequence). V was pared by 3 bases and J by 9 bases, with 11 bases of the junction left unmatched. CDR3 size: 16 residues. CDR3 amino acids: CASSFLTGGAIRELFF. CDR3 bases: TGTGCCAGCAGTTTCCTTACAGGGGGCGCGATCCGGGAGCTGTTTTTT.

This clone came up many times. This chain joins TRBV27 and TRBJ1-2; a weak D match, TRBD1 (5 bases). The CDR3 is 15 residues long. V was shortened by 3 bases and J by 2 bases, with 13 bases between the two germline ends. Germline-derived CDR1 and CDR2 are MNHEY and SMNVEV (reference sequence). The CDR3 is CASSFIYDSNYGYTF. CDR3 DNA: TGTGCCAGCAGTTTTATTTACGACAGCAACTATGGCTACACCTTC.

This clone was recorded only once. The chain joins TRBV19 to TRBJ1-5; D is undetermined. Germline V CDR1 and CDR2: LNHDA, SQIVND (reference sequence). This CDR3 region has 15 residues. Trimming pared 11 bases from V and 0 bases from J, leaving 17 bases between. The CDR3 region is CASPPGRPSNQPQHF. The DNA for the CDR3 is TGTGCCTCCCCTCCCGGCAGGCCTAGCAATCAGCCCCAGCATTTT.

V gene TRBV28 combines with J gene TRBJ2-2; D not certain. The CDR3 spans 16 residues. V gave up 1 base and J gave up 8 bases, with 17 bases separating them. Germline CDR1 reads MDHEN; CDR2 reads SYDVKM. As DNA, the CDR3 is TGTGCCAGCAGTTTATCTCCGTTAGTGCGAGAAGGGGAGCTGTTTTTT. This translates into CASSLSPLVREGELFF.

This clone was seen just once. The chain employs TRBV13 and TRBJ2-1, with 7 nucleotides matching TRBD1. Germline V gene sequence: CDR1 PRHDT, CDR2 FYEKMQ (reference sequence). The CDR3 contains 14 residues. Trimming took 5 bases from V and 5 from J; bases not matched to a gene: 6. The CDR3 DNA follows: TGTGCCAGCAGCGACCGGGACAGAAACAATGAGCAGTTCTTC. Translation: CASSDRDRNNEQFF.

The genes are TRBV9 and TRBJ1-2; D gene ambiguous. CDR1 is SGDLS and CDR2 is YYNGEE in the germline V gene. This CDR3 comprises 12 residues. V was clipped by 3 bases and J by 7 bases, with 10 bases between them. The CDR3 here is CASSGVVPGYTF. The CDR3 coding sequence is TGTGCCAGCAGCGGAGTCGTCCCTGGCTACACCTTC.

The J gene is TRBJ2-7, the V gene TRBV27, with 8 bases aligning to TRBD1. Germline-derived CDR1 and CDR2 are MNHEY and SMNVEV (reference sequence). There are 12 residues in the CDR3. V dropped 6 bases and J dropped 6; count of bases not matched to a gene: 4. CDR3 coding DNA: TGTGCCAGCAGGACAGGGGAATTCGAGCAGTACTTC. It yields the protein CASRTGEFEQYF.

J is TRBJ2-7 and V is TRBV5-6; no reliable D call. In germline, CDR1 is SGHDT, CDR2 YYEEEE. The CDR3 is 13 amino acids. V was clipped by 4 bases and J by 0 bases, with 8 bases between them. The CDR3 nucleotides read TGTGCCAGCAGCGCCGGGTCCTCCTACGAGCAGTACTTC. Translation: CASSAGSSYEQYF. Full variable domain (remainder filled in from reference TRBV5-6 and TRBJ2-7): DAGVTQSPTHLIKTRGQQVTLRCSPKSGHDTVSWYQQALGQGPQFIFQYYEEEERQRGNFPDRFSGHQFPNYSSELNVNALLLGDSALYLCASSAGSSYEQYFGPGTRLTVT.

V is TRBV19 and J is TRBJ1-5; 7 bases map to TRBD1. V gave up 3 bases and J gave up 7 bases; unmatched junction bases: 6. The CDR3 length is 14 residues. Germline V lookup: CDR1 LNHDA, CDR2 SQIVND (reference sequence). For the CDR3, the DNA is TGTGCCAGTAGTATTGCAGGGGGTGGGCAGCCCCAGCATTTT. Its protein product is CASSIAGGGQPQHF.

This chain connects TRBV27 to TRBJ1-6; 8 bases line up with TRBD1. There are 15 residues in the CDR3. Germline V gene data show CDR1 as MNHEY and CDR2 as SMNVEV (reference sequence). The V gene end was trimmed by 0 bases and the J gene end by 8 bases; junction bases not matched to a gene: 3. The CDR3 nucleotides are TGTGCCAGCAGTTTATCCCAGGGGGCTTATTCACCCCTCCACTTT. It specifies CASSLSQGAYSPLHF.

Concerning this clone itself: One junction end disagrees with the germline gene, perhaps due to a read error. The chain has TRBV2 and TRBJ2-1; D is perhaps TRBD1 or TRBD2 (5 bases each). Looked up from germline, CDR1 is SNHLY and CDR2 is FYNNEI. This CDR3 comprises 14 residues. The DNA for the CDR3 is TGTGCCAGCGGTGAGGGGCCCACCTACAATGAGCAGTTCTTC. Its protein product is CASGEGPTYNEQFF.

The V gene is TRBV29-1, the J gene TRBJ2-7; 7 nucleotides match TRBD1. V was clipped by 5 bases and J by 4 bases; unmatched bases: 5. This CDR3 has 12 residues. Germline values: CDR1 SQVTM, CDR2 ANQGSEA. CDR3 sequence: CSVRRQGYEQYF. CDR3 nucleotide sequence: TGCAGCGTTCGGCGACAGGGATACGAGCAGTACTTC.

This rearrangement joins TRBV9 to TRBJ2-5; TRBD2 agrees at 7 bases. The CDR3 runs 14 residues. Trimming removed 0 bases from V and 5 bases from J; junction bases left unmatched: 4. Germline CDR1 and CDR2: SGDLS and YYNGEE. The CDR3 region is CASSVGGGWETQYF. In nucleotides, the CDR3 is TGTGCCAGCAGCGTAGGGGGGGGATGGGAGACCCAGTACTTC.

The chain couples TRBV11-2 to TRBJ1-1, with D possibly TRBD1 on 5 matching bases. This CDR3 has 14 residues. Trimming took off 1 base at V and 5 bases at J, with 11 bases between the two ends. CDR1 and CDR2 (germline): SGHAT, FQNNGV. The CDR3: CASSLGARATEAFF. DNA of the CDR3: TGTGCCAGCAGCTTAGGCGCCAGGGCTACTGAAGCTTTCTTT.

This chain uses TRBV25-1 with TRBJ2-1; 8 bases map to TRBD2. Trimming cost V 6 bases and J 7 bases; bases outside gene matches: 8. Per the germline V gene, CDR1 is MGHDK and CDR2 is SYGVNS. CDR3 size: 14 residues. The CDR3 DNA follows: TGTGCCAGCAGCGGGGGGCGGGGGGAGAATGAGCAGTTCTTC. This encodes CASSGGRGENEQFF.

This clone has a single count. The gene calls are TRBV19 and TRBJ2-1; TRBD2 matches 8 bases. J lost 0 bases, V lost 5 bases, and 3 bases had no gene match. The CDR3 runs 15 residues. The germline CDR1 and CDR2 sequences are LNHDA and SQIVND (reference sequence). CDR3 amino acids: CASSSLADSYNEQFF. CDR3 coding DNA: TGTGCCAGTAGTTCACTAGCGGACTCCTACAATGAGCAGTTCTTC.

The chain combines TRBV4-1 with TRBJ1-2; D remains unclear. Trimming pared 1 base from V and 8 bases from J, leaving 17 bases between. CDR1 MGHRA and CDR2 YSYEKL come from the germline V gene. The CDR3 is 15 amino acids. The CDR3 loop is CASSQGIGELKGYTF. The DNA of the CDR3 is TGCGCCAGCAGCCAAGGTATAGGAGAACTAAAAGGCTACACCTTC.

This rearrangement joins TRBV15 to TRBJ2-3; 8 nucleotides agree with TRBD1. Germline values: CDR1 LNHNV, CDR2 YYDKDF (reference sequence). V was pared by 5 bases and J by 6 bases, with 10 bases of the junction left unmatched. The CDR3 has 15 amino acids. CDR3 amino acids: CATSLDRGKVDTQYF. The CDR3 coding sequence is TGTGCCACCAGCCTCGACAGGGGAAAAGTTGATACGCAGTATTTT.

The chain joins TRBV7-8 to TRBJ1-1; D might be TRBD1 (6 bases). Germline V gives CDR1 SGHVS, CDR2 FQNEAQ. Trimming took off 1 base at V and 3 bases at J, with 6 bases between the two ends. The CDR3 loop spans 13 amino acids. Written as DNA, the CDR3 is TGTGCCAGCAGCTTAGACAGGGACACTGAAGCTTTCTTT. This sequence encodes CASSLDRDTEAFF.

The chain combines TRBV13 with TRBJ2-3; 10 bases line up with TRBD2. CDR1 PRHDT and CDR2 FYEKMQ come from the germline V gene (reference sequence). V gave up 3 bases and J gave up 3 bases; unmatched junction bases: 3. This CDR3 region has 15 residues. The CDR3 reads CASSFPSGGTDTQYF. CDR3 nucleotide sequence: TGTGCCAGCAGCTTCCCTAGCGGGGGAACAGATACGCAGTATTTT.

The count of this clone is one. The chain employs TRBV5-6 and TRBJ1-5, with D unclear. Between the trimmed V and J ends, which lost 4 bases and 2 bases, there was a span of 13 bases. The CDR3 consists of 15 residues. CDR1 SGHDT and CDR2 YYEEEE come from the germline V gene. The CDR3 DNA is TGTGCCAGCAGCCTCAAGAGGTATGGCAATCAGCCCCAGCATTTT. The encoded protein is CASSLKRYGNQPQHF.